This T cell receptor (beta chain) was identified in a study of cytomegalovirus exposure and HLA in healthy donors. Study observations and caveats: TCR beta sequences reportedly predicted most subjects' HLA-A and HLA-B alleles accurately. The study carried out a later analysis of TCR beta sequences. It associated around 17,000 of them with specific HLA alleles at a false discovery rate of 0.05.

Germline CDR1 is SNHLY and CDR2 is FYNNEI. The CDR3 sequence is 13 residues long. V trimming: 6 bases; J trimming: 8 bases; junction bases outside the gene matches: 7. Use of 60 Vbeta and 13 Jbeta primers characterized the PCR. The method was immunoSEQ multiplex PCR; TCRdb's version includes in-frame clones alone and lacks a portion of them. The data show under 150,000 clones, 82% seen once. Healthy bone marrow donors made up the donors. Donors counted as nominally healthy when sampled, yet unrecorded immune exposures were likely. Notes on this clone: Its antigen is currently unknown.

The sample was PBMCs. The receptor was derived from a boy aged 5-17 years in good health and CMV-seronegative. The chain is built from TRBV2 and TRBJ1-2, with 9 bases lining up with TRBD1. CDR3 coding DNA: TGTGCCAGCAGATACGGACAGGGGAACGGCTACACCTTC. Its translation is CASRYGQGNGYTF.